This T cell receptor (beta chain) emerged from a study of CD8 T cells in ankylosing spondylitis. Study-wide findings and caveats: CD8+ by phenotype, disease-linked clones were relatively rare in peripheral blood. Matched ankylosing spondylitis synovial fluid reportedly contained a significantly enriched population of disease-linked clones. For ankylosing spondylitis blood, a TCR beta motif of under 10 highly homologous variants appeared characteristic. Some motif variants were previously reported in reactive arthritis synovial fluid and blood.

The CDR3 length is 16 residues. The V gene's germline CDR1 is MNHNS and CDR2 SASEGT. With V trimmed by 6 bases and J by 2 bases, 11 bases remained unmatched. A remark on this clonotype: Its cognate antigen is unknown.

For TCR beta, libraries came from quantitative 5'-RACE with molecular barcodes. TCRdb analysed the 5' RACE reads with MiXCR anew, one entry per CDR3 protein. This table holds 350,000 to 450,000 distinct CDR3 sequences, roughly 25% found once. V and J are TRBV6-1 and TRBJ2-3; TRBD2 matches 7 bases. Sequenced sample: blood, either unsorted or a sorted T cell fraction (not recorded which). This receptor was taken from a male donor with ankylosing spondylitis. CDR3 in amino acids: CASRDWASGNTDTQYF. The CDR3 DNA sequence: TGTGCCAGCAGGGACTGGGCTAGCGGAAACACAGATACGCAGTATTTT.